This T cell receptor (beta chain) appears in the sequencing data of a study of shared clonotypes between healthy human individuals. Study-level results: Few donors restricted represented genetic and exposure-history diversity. Naive subsets generally exceeded memory subsets in estimated richness. Against clonotypes common to all four donors, non-shared ones had lower generation probabilities.

Once extracted for a subset, genomic DNA was divided evenly among several immunoSEQ plates. Profiled with immunoSEQ multiplex PCR; TCRdb holds only in-frame clones, not every one. The sample has about 380,000 clones; 90% to 98% are singletons. Of note for this clone: Its target is unknown.

Germline V CDR1 and CDR2: GTSNPN, SVGIG (reference sequence). The CDR3 length is 14 residues. V dropped 0 bases and J dropped 2 bases, with 9 bases sitting between them. The source of this sequence is a man aged 30 to 45 in good health. The chain joins TRBV30 to TRBJ2-3; TRBD2 is a possible D gene (6 bases). The specimen sequenced was memory CD8+ T cells sorted from blood. Subset specified: CD45RO+ cells pooled with CCR7-negative TemRA cells. CDR3 in DNA: TGTGCCTGGAGTGTCGGGGGATCCACAGATACGCAGTATTTT. Translated, it gives CAWSVGGSTDTQYF.